This T cell receptor (beta chain) emerged from a study of T cell clonotyping in hematopoietic cell transplantation. TCRdb keeps only in-frame clones here, not all; method: immunoSEQ multiplex PCR. This table holds about 70,000 clones, roughly 94% found once. The CDR3 contains 17 residues. V lost 4 bases to trimming and J lost 10 bases, with 23 bases between them. The germline V gene encodes CDR1 MGHRA and CDR2 YSYEKL. This chain links TRBV4-1 with TRBJ1-6; D is possibly TRBD1 (6 bases). The source of this sequence is a man in his fifties or sixties in good health. Some clones in this sample may be carry-over from other donors' samples. The sequenced sample consisted of peripheral blood mononuclear cells. CDR3 loop: CASSPVGVGGVGSPLHF. CDR3 DNA: TGCGCCAGCAGCCCTGTGGGGGTGGGGGGCGTAGGATCACCCCTCCACTTT.